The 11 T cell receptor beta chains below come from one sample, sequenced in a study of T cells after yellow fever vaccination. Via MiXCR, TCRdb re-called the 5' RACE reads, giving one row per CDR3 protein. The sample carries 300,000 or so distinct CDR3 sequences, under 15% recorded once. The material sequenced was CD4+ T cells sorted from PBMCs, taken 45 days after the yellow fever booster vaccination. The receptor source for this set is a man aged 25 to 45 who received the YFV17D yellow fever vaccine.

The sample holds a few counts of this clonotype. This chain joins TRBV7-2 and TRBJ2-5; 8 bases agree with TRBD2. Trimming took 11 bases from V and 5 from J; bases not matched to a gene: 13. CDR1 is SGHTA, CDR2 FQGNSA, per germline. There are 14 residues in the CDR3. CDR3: CASGGGGPWETQYF. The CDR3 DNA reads TGTGCCTCCGGGGGGGGAGGGCCTTGGGAGACCCAGTACTTC.

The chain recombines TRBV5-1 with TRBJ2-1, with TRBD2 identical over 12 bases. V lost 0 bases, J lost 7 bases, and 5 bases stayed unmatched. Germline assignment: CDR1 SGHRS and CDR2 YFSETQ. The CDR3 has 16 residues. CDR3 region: CASSLEELAGGNEQFF. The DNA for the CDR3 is TGCGCCAGCAGCTTGGAGGAACTAGCGGGAGGAAATGAGCAGTTCTTC.

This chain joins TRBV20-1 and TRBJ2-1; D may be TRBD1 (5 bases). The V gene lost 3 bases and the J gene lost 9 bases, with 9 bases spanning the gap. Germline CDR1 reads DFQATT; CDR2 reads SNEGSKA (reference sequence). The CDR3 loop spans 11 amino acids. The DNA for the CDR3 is TGCAGTGCTAGTAAGGGGCCTGAGCAGTTCTTC. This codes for CSASKGPEQFF.

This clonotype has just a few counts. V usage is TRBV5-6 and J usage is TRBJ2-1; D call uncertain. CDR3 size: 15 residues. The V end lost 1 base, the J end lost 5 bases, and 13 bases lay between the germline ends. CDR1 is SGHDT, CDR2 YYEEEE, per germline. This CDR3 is CASSLIGLGHNEQFF. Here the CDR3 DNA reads TGTGCCAGCAGCTTGATAGGTTTGGGCCACAATGAGCAGTTCTTC.

This chain's CDR3 is CASMSPNPPLYEQYF. The CDR3 region has the DNA TGTGCCAGCATGAGCCCAAACCCCCCTCTCTACGAGCAGTACTTC. The chain links TRBV6-1 to TRBJ2-7, with unresolved D. The V end was cut by 7 bases, the J end by 3 bases, with 19 bases between. The V gene's germline CDR1 is MNHNS and CDR2 SASEGT. The CDR3 length is 15 residues.

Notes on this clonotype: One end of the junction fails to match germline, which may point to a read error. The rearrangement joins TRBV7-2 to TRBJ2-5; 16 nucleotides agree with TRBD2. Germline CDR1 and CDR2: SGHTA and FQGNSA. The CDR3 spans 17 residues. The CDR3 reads CACSMGLAGGGAETQYF. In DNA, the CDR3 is TGTGCCTGCAGCATGGGACTAGCGGGGGGGGGAGCAGAGACCCAGTACTTC.

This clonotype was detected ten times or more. CDR3 bases: TGTGCCAGCAGCTTAGGACTCGGGAAGACCCAGTACTTC. Protein product: CASSLGLGKTQYF. This chain links TRBV7-2 with TRBJ2-5, with a weak D call TRBD2 (5 bases). Trimming shortened V by 1 base and J by 6 bases, and 9 bases separated the two germline ends. This CDR3 spans 13 amino acids. Germline loops: CDR1 SGHTA, CDR2 FQGNSA.

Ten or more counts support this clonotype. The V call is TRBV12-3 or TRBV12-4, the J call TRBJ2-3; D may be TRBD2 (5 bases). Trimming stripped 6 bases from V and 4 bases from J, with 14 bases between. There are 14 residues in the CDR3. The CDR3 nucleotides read TGTGCCAGCAGCCTACGGACTCAGGCAGATACGCAGTATTTT. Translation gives CASSLRTQADTQYF.

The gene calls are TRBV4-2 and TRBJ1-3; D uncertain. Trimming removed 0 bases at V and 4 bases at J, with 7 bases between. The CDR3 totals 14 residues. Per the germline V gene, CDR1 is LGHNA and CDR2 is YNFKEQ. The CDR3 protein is CASSQDAGGNTIYF. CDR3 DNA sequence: TGTGCCAGCAGCCAAGATGCGGGAGGAAACACCATATATTTT.

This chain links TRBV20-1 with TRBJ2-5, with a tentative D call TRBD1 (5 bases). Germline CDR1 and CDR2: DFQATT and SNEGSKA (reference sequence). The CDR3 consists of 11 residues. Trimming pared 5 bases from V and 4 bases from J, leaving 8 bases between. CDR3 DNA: TGCAGTGCTCTTGACAGAGAGACCCAGTACTTC. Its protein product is CSALDRETQYF.

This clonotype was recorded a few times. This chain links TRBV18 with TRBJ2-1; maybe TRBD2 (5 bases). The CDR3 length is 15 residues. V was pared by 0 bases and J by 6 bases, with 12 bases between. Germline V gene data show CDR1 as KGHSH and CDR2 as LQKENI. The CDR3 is CASSPPIARGNEQFF. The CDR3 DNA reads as TGTGCCAGCTCACCACCGATAGCGCGAGGCAATGAGCAGTTCTTC.